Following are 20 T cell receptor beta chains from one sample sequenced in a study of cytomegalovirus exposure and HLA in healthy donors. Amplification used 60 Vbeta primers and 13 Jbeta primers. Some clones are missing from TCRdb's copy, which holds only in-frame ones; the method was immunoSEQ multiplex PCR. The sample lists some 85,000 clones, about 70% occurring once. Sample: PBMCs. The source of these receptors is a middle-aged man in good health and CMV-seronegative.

DNA for the CDR3: TGTGCCACAGTAGCGGGGCCTTTCTCCTACGAGCAGTACTTC. This gives the protein CATVAGPFSYEQYF. V is TRBV19 and J is TRBJ2-7, with 8 bases that match TRBD2. The ends lost 10 bases at V and 0 bases at J; junction bases unmatched: 8. Germline CDR1 is LNHDA and CDR2 is SQIVND (reference sequence). The CDR3 totals 14 residues.

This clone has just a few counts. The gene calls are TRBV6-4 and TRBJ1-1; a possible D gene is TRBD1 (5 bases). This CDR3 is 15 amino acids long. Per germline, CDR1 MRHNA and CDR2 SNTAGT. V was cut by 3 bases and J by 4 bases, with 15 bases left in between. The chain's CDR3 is CASSEGGEGGTEAFF. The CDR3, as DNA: TGTGCCAGCAGTGAAGGAGGGGAAGGTGGCACTGAAGCTTTCTTT.

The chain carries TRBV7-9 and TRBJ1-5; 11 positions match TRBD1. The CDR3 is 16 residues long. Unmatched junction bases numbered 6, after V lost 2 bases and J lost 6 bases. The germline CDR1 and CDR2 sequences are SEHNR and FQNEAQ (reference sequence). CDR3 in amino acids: CASSLSGTGGRQPQHF. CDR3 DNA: TGTGCCAGCAGCTTAAGCGGGACAGGGGGTCGTCAGCCCCAGCATTTT.

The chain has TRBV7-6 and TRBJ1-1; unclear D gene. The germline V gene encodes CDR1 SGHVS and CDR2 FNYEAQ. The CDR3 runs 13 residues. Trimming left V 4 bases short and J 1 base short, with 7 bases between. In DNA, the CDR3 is TGTGCCAGCAGCTCGGACTGGAACACTGAAGCTTTCTTT. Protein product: CASSSDWNTEAFF.

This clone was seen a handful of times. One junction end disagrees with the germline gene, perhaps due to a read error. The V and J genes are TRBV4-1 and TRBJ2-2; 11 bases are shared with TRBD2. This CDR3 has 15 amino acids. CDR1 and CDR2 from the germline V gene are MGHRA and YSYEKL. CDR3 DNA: TGTGCCAGCAGCCAAGATAGCGGGGGGGCCGGGGAGCTGTTTTTT. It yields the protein CASSQDSGGAGELFF.

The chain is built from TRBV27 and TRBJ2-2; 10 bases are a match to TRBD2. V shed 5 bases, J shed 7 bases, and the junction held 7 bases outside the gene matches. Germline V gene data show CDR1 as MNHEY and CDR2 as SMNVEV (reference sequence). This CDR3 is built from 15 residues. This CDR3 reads CASSPAGGPSGELFF. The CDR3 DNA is TGTGCCAGCAGTCCAGCGGGGGGGCCGAGCGGGGAGCTGTTTTTT.

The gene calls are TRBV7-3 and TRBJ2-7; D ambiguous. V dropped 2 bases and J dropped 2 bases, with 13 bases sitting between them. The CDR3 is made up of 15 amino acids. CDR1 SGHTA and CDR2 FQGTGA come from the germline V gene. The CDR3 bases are TGTGCCAGCAGCTTAGAGCCGGCGACACCCTACGAGCAGTACTTC. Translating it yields CASSLEPATPYEQYF.

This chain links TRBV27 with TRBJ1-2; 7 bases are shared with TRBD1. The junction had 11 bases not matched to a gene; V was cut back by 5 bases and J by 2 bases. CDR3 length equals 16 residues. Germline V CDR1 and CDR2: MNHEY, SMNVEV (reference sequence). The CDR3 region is CASSRNWGQMNYGYTF. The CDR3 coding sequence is TGTGCCAGCAGTAGAAACTGGGGACAGATGAACTATGGCTACACCTTC.

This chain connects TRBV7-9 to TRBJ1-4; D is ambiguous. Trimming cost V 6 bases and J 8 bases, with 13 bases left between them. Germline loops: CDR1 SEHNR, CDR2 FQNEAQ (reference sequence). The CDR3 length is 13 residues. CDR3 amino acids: CASRNGNDEKLFF. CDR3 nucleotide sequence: TGTGCCAGCAGAAACGGGAATGACGAAAAACTGTTTTTT.

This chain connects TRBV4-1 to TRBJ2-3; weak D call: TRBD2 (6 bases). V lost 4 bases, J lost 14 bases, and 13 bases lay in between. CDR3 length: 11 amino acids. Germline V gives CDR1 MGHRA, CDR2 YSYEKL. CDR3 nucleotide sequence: TGCGCCAGCAGCCCTGGAGGGACCCGGTATTTT. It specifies CASSPGGTRYF.

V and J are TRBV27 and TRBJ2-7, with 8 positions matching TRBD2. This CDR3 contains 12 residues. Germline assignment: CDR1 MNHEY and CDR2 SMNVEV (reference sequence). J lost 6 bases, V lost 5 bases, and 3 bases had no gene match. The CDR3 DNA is TGTGCCAGCAGTCCCGCGGGAGGCGAGCAGTACTTC. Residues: CASSPAGGEQYF.

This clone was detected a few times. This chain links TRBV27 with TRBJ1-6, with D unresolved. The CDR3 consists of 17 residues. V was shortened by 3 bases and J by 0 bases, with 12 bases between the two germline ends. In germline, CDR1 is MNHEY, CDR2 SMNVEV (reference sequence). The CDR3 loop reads CASSFGLLSSYNSPLHF. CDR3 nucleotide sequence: TGTGCCAGCAGTTTCGGACTCTTGAGCTCCTATAATTCACCCCTCCACTTT.

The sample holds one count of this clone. The CDR3 DNA reads as TGCGCCAGCGTGGCTAGCGGGGGGGCCCAAGAGACCCAGTACTTC. Encoded protein: CASVASGGAQETQYF. The V and J genes are TRBV5-1 and TRBJ2-5, with 12 bases identical to TRBD2. CDR1 and CDR2 (germline): SGHRS, YFSETQ. V lost 7 bases and J lost 1; bases outside the gene matches: 5. The CDR3 runs to 15 residues.

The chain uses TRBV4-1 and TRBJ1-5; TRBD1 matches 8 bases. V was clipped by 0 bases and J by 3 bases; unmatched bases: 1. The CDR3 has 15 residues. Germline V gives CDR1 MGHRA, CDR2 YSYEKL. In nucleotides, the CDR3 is TGCGCCAGCAGCCAAGACAGGGGGCACAATCAGCCCCAGCATTTT. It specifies CASSQDRGHNQPQHF.

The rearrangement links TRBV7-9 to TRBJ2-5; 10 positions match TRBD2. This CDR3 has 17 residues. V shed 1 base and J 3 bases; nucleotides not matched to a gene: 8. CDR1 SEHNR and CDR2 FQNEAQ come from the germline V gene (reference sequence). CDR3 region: CASSLVTTSGAEETQYF. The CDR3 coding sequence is TGTGCCAGCAGCTTAGTGACCACTAGCGGGGCGGAAGAGACCCAGTACTTC. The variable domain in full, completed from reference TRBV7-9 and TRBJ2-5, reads DTGVSQNPRHKITKRGQNVTFRCDPISEHNRLYWYRQTLGQGPEFLTYFQNEAQLEKSRLLSDRFSAERPKGSFSTLEIQRTEQGDSAMYLCASSLVTTSGAEETQYFGPGTRLLVL.

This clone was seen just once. This CDR3 reads CASSRTGNYGYTF. As DNA, the CDR3 is TGTGCCAGCAGCCGGACAGGGAACTATGGCTACACCTTC. This rearrangement joins TRBV13 to TRBJ1-2, with 8 bases that match TRBD1. This CDR3 contains 13 residues. Per the germline V gene, CDR1 is PRHDT and CDR2 is FYEKMQ (reference sequence). After removal of 5 bases from V and 2 bases from J, the junction contained 1 base not matched to a gene.

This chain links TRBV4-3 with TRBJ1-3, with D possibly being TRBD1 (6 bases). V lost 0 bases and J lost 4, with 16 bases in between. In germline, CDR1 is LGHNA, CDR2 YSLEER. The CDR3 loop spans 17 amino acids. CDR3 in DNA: TGCGCCAGCAGCCAAGACTTCAGGGGAGGGAAGGGAAACACCATATATTTT. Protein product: CASSQDFRGGKGNTIYF.

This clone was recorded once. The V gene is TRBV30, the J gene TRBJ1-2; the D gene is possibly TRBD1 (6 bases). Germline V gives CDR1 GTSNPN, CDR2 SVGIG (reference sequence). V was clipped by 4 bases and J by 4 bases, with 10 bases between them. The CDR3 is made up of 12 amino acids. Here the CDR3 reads CAWTGGFYGYTF. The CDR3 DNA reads TGTGCCTGGACGGGGGGCTTCTATGGCTACACCTTC.

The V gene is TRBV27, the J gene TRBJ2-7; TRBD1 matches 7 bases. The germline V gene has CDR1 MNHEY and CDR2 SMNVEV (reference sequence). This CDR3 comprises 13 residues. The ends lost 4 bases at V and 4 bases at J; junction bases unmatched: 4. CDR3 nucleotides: TGTGCCAGCAGTTGGGACAGCCGATACGAGCAGTACTTC. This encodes CASSWDSRYEQYF.

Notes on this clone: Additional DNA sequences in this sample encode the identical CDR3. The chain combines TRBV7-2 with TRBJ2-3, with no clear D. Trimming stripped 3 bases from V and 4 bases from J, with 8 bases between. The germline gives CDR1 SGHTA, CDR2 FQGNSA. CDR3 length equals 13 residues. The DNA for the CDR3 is TGTGCCAGCAGCTTCGGTACGGCAGATACGCAGTATTTT. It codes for CASSFGTADTQYF.